These 25 T cell receptor beta chains were sequenced from one sample in a study of shared clonotypes between healthy human individuals. Only in-frame clones appear in the TCRdb table, and some are missing; sequencing was by immunoSEQ multiplex PCR. The repertoire holds some 900,000 clones, with 60% to 85% as singletons. Source material: memory CD4+ T cells sorted from blood. As for subset: CD45RA-negative fraction. All receptors derive from a man younger than 35 in good health.

Remarks on this clone: Other DNA sequences in the same sample also yield this CDR3. The V gene is TRBV4-3, the J gene TRBJ1-1; D remains unclear. Per the germline V gene, CDR1 is LGHNA and CDR2 is YSLEER. Trimming left V 1 base short and J 6 bases short, with 12 bases between. CDR3 length: 14 amino acids. The CDR3 coding sequence is TGCGCCAGCAGCCAAGGCGGACGAGTCGCTGAAGCTTTCTTT. Protein sequence: CASSQGGRVAEAFF.

V usage is TRBV10-3 and J usage is TRBJ1-5; D uncertain. Trimming pared 2 bases from V and 3 bases from J, leaving 8 bases between. The CDR3 loop spans 14 amino acids. Germline values: CDR1 ENHRY, CDR2 SYGVKD. The CDR3 sequence is CAISEQQSNQPQHF. CDR3 DNA: TGTGCCATCAGTGAGCAACAGTCCAATCAGCCCCAGCATTTT.

V usage is TRBV2 and J usage is TRBJ2-7; D ambiguous. The length of the CDR3 is 11 residues. V lost 7 bases and J lost 2, with 6 bases in between. Germline lookup yields CDR1 SNHLY and CDR2 FYNNEI. CDR3 sequence: CASTVAYEQYF. In nucleotides, the CDR3 is TGTGCCAGCACGGTTGCCTACGAGCAGTACTTC. The full variable domain, its missing parts supplied by reference TRBV2 and TRBJ2-7, is EPEVTQTPSHQVTQMGQEVILRCVPISNHLYFYWYRQILGQKVEFLVSFYNNEISEKSEIFDDQFSVERPDGSNFTLKIRSTKLEDSAMYFCASTVAYEQYFGPGTRLTVT.

The V and J genes are TRBV28 and TRBJ2-7, with 11 bases that match TRBD1. This CDR3 spans 15 amino acids. J gave up 6 bases and V 9 bases, and 13 bases lay outside the gene matches. In germline, CDR1 is MDHEN, CDR2 SYDVKM. CDR3 protein: CASNLARTGGAEQYF. The CDR3 DNA reads TGTGCCAGTAACCTGGCGCGGACAGGGGGCGCCGAGCAGTACTTC.

A word on this clone: Additional DNA sequences in this sample encode the identical CDR3. The chain links TRBV14 to TRBJ2-7; no firm D call. The V end was cut by 6 bases, the J end by 3 bases, with 12 bases between. The CDR3 is made up of 13 amino acids. Germline loops: CDR1 SGHDN, CDR2 FVKESK. The CDR3 DNA is TGTGCCAGCAGTCCATCCGGAGTCTACGAGCAGTACTTC. It yields the protein CASSPSGVYEQYF.

The CDR3 sequence is CASSGQGRNTEAFF. CDR3 coding DNA: TGTGCCAGCAGTGGACAGGGGAGGAACACTGAAGCTTTCTTT. The chain recombines TRBV27 with TRBJ1-1, with 9 positions matching TRBD1. With V trimmed by 5 bases and J by 1 base, 2 bases remained unmatched. This CDR3 spans 14 amino acids. The germline gives CDR1 MNHEY, CDR2 SMNVEV (reference sequence).

The V gene is TRBV29-1, the J gene TRBJ2-3; possible D gene TRBD2, 7 bases. This CDR3 region has 13 residues. V lost 7 bases to trimming and J lost 8 bases, with 19 bases between them. Germline V lookup: CDR1 SQVTM, CDR2 ANQGSEA. The DNA for the CDR3 is TGCAGCGCCCTCCTGGGGGGAGGGGGTACGCAGTATTTT. This codes for CSALLGGGGTQYF.

The V and J genes are TRBV5-6 and TRBJ2-7; unclear D gene. This CDR3 is 12 amino acids long. Germline V lookup: CDR1 SGHDT, CDR2 YYEEEE. The V gene lost 4 bases and the J gene lost 0 bases, with 5 bases spanning the gap. CDR3 amino acids: CASSRISYEQYF. CDR3 DNA sequence: TGTGCCAGCAGCAGGATCTCCTACGAGCAGTACTTC.

About this clone: This sample also contains other DNA sequences that code for the same CDR3. This chain links TRBV7-2 with TRBJ1-5; D uncertain. V lost 3 bases, J lost 4 bases, and 4 bases lay in between. Germline CDR1 is SGHTA and CDR2 is FQGNSA. CDR3 length: 12 amino acids. The CDR3: CASSFQNQPQHF. Written as DNA, the CDR3 is TGTGCCAGCAGCTTCCAAAATCAGCCCCAGCATTTT.

This chain links TRBV2 with TRBJ2-2, with 13 nucleotides matching TRBD2. CDR1 is SNHLY and CDR2 is FYNNEI in the germline V gene. This CDR3 is built from 14 residues. Trimming removed 5 bases from V and 8 bases from J; junction bases left unmatched: 2. The CDR3 sequence: CASSRGLAGGELFF. The CDR3 region has the DNA TGTGCCAGCAGTAGGGGACTAGCGGGAGGGGAGCTGTTTTTT.

This clone was observed a handful of times. This chain joins TRBV9 and TRBJ1-6; tentative D call: TRBD1 (5 bases). V was trimmed by 3 bases and J by 6 bases, leaving 13 bases between them. The germline V gene has CDR1 SGDLS and CDR2 YYNGEE. The CDR3 runs 15 residues. The CDR3 spells CASSASRDPNSPLHF. The DNA of the CDR3 is TGTGCCAGCAGCGCAAGCCGGGACCCTAATTCACCCCTCCACTTT.

This clone was found once. V and J are TRBV11-2 and TRBJ2-7; 7 bases map to TRBD1. The CDR3 runs to 15 residues. The J segment lost 6 bases and the V segment lost 5 bases, leaving 13 bases of the junction unmatched. CDR1 is SGHAT, CDR2 FQNNGV, per germline. In DNA form, the CDR3 reads TGTGCCAGCAGCACATACAGGGGTTCGAGGTCCGAGCAGTACTTC. This gives the protein CASSTYRGSRSEQYF.

For this clone: A junction end diverges from the germline sequence, so it may reflect a read error. V usage is TRBV7-7 and J usage is TRBJ2-5; TRBD1 matches 8 bases. The CDR3 runs to 15 residues. Germline lookup yields CDR1 SSHAT and CDR2 FNYEAQ (reference sequence). In DNA, the CDR3 is TGTGCTAGCAGCATAGGACAGGGTCGGCAAGAGACCCAGTACTTC. It specifies CASSIGQGRQETQYF.

The CDR3 nucleotides are TGTGCCAGCAGCTCCCAGGTGGTTCCCTCTGGAAACACCATATATTTT. It translates to CASSSQVVPSGNTIYF. The rearrangement joins TRBV7-9 to TRBJ1-3; D is unclear. Germline CDR1 reads SEHNR; CDR2 reads FQNEAQ (reference sequence). V gave up 4 bases and J gave up 0 bases, with 13 bases separating them. The CDR3 covers 16 residues.

This clone was recorded a few times. The J gene is TRBJ1-1, the V gene TRBV29-1, with 8 bases that match TRBD1. The germline CDR1 and CDR2 sequences are SQVTM and ANQGSEA. The CDR3 spans 13 residues. V lost 7 bases and J lost 8; bases outside the gene matches: 12. The CDR3 nucleotides are TGCAGCGGCCGAGGACAGGGTGTTTTCGAAGCTTTCTTT. Residues: CSGRGQGVFEAFF.

The chain is built from TRBV11-3 and TRBJ2-1, with D possibly TRBD1 on 6 matching bases. The V gene's germline CDR1 is SGHNT and CDR2 YENEEA. The V end was cut by 0 bases, the J end by 7 bases, with 19 bases between. The CDR3 totals 17 residues. CDR3 sequence (DNA): TGTGCCAGCAGCTTAGAGTCCCCCAGGGGTGGTAAAAATGAGCAGTTCTTC. Translating it yields CASSLESPRGGKNEQFF. The entire variable domain, with the rest obtained from reference TRBV11-3 and TRBJ2-1, is as follows: EAGVVQSPRYKIIEKKQPVAFWCNPISGHNTLYWYLQNLGQGPELLIRYENEEAVDDSQLPKDRFSAERLKGVDSTLKIQPAELGDSAVYLCASSLESPRGGKNEQFFGPGTRLTVL.

On this clone: The identical CDR3 is also encoded by other nucleotide sequences in the sample. The chain links TRBV18 to TRBJ2-7; 10 nucleotides agree with TRBD1. CDR1 is KGHSH and CDR2 is LQKENI in the germline V gene. The V and J ends lost 3 bases and 2 bases, in that order; junction bases with no gene match: 4. The CDR3 sequence is 15 residues long. The CDR3 region has the DNA TGTGCCAGCTCACCGACCGGGACAGGGGCCTACGAGCAGTACTTC. Translating it yields CASSPTGTGAYEQYF.

This clone occurred a few times. The rearrangement uses TRBV7-9 and TRBJ2-1; D not resolved. The V and J ends lost 3 bases and 8 bases respectively, with 5 bases between them. This CDR3 region has 11 residues. Germline CDR1 SEHNR, CDR2 FQNEAQ (reference sequence). Written as DNA, the CDR3 is TGTGCCAGCAGCTTTAACCATGAGCAGTTCTTC. It translates to CASSFNHEQFF.

The CDR3 DNA reads as TGTGCCAGCAGTGAGGACAGCTACAATGAGCAGTTCTTC. It translates to CASSEDSYNEQFF. V gene TRBV6-1 combines with J gene TRBJ2-1; D is perhaps TRBD1 (6 bases). The CDR3 sequence is 13 residues long. Germline lookup yields CDR1 MNHNS and CDR2 SASEGT. Trimming pared 3 bases from V and 3 bases from J, leaving 6 bases between.

This clone was seen only a few times. The genes are TRBV6-5 and TRBJ1-1; D might be TRBD1 (6 bases). Trimming left V 6 bases short and J 4 bases short, with 12 bases between. CDR3 length equals 13 residues. Germline CDR1 MNHEY, CDR2 SVGAGI. The CDR3 region is CASSLGGGTEAFF. The CDR3 DNA reads as TGTGCCAGCAGCCTGGGAGGGGGCACTGAAGCTTTCTTT.

This rearrangement joins TRBV2 to TRBJ1-1, with TRBD1 matching over 9 bases. Germline assignment: CDR1 SNHLY and CDR2 FYNNEI. This CDR3 region has 16 residues. Unmatched junction bases numbered 10, after V lost 5 bases and J lost 3 bases. CDR3 region: CASSRGQGRLDTEAFF. The CDR3 DNA follows: TGTGCCAGCAGTAGAGGACAGGGGAGGTTGGACACTGAAGCTTTCTTT. Based on the CDR3 plus reference TRBV2 and TRBJ1-1, the full variable domain is EPEVTQTPSHQVTQMGQEVILRCVPISNHLYFYWYRQILGQKVEFLVSFYNNEISEKSEIFDDQFSVERPDGSNFTLKIRSTKLEDSAMYFCASSRGQGRLDTEAFFGQGTRLTVV.

The chain links TRBV4-3 to TRBJ2-7; D call uncertain. V was shortened by 0 bases and J by 3 bases, with 12 bases between the two germline ends. Germline V gene data show CDR1 as LGHNA and CDR2 as YSLEER. The CDR3 loop spans 15 amino acids. CDR3 loop: CASSQDLDGVYEQYF. Here the CDR3 DNA reads TGCGCCAGCAGCCAAGATCTAGACGGAGTCTACGAGCAGTACTTC.

This chain connects TRBV9 to TRBJ2-2; 11 bases fit TRBD2. The CDR3 is 17 amino acids. V shed 4 bases and J 1 base; nucleotides not matched to a gene: 6. Per the germline V gene, CDR1 is SGDLS and CDR2 is YYNGEE. CDR3 protein: CASSITGTSGNTGELFF. CDR3 DNA: TGTGCCAGCAGCATTACGGGGACTAGCGGGAACACCGGGGAGCTGTTTTTT.

This rearrangement joins TRBV2 to TRBJ2-5; TRBD2 matches 9 bases. CDR3 length equals 14 residues. Germline CDR1 SNHLY, CDR2 FYNNEI. V shed 2 bases and J 7 bases; nucleotides not matched to a gene: 5. The CDR3 DNA follows: TGTGCCAGCAGTGAATTTATACTAGCGGGGACCCAGTACTTC. This gives the protein CASSEFILAGTQYF.

This chain links TRBV28 with TRBJ2-5, with D unclear. The germline V and J ends were trimmed by 5 bases and 2 bases, with 12 bases remaining between them. The V gene's germline CDR1 is MDHEN and CDR2 SYDVKM. This CDR3 has 14 residues. The chain's CDR3 is CASSPPAPQETQYF. CDR3 nucleotide sequence: TGTGCCAGCAGTCCCCCTGCGCCTCAAGAGACCCAGTACTTC.